This entry lists 18 T cell receptor beta chains sequenced from one sample in a study of monozygotic twins with inflammatory bowel disease. TCRdb re-called the 5' RACE reads; every CDR3 protein appears as one record, without DNA. This sample's clone table lists 150,000 to 200,000 distinct CDR3 sequences. Sequenced: blood. The receptors were gathered from a human donor with ulcerative colitis or Crohn's disease, or a healthy co-twin of an affected twin (not recorded which).

The chain recombines TRBV9 with TRBJ1-1. Germline V gene sequence: CDR1 SGDLS, CDR2 YYNGEE. The CDR3 has 15 amino acids. CDR3 region: CASSVGLRADTEAFF.

The chain combines TRBV5-1 with TRBJ2-1; without DNA, the TCRdb call of TRBD1 cannot be checked. The germline V gene has CDR1 SGHRS and CDR2 YFSETQ. The CDR3 extends over 15 amino acids. The CDR3 sequence: CASSLWGDPYNEQFF.

This sequence joins TRBV5-1 and TRBJ2-7; the TCRdb D gene call, TRBD1, has no DNA to confirm it. This CDR3 is 16 amino acids long. In germline, CDR1 is SGHRS, CDR2 YFSETQ. CDR3 in amino acids: CASSTGHPNLSYEQYF.

V is TRBV7-9 and J is TRBJ2-1. CDR1 is SEHNR and CDR2 is FQNEAQ in the germline V gene (reference sequence). This CDR3 contains 13 residues. CDR3 residues: CASTFAGSNEQFF. The full variable domain, rest sourced from reference TRBV7-9 and TRBJ2-1, is DTGVSQNPRHKITKRGQNVTFRCDPISEHNRLYWYRQTLGQGPEFLTYFQNEAQLEKSRLLSDRFSAERPKGSFSTLEIQRTEQGDSAMYLCASTFAGSNEQFFGPGTRLTVL.

The rearrangement joins TRBV7-2 to TRBJ2-7. The CDR3 covers 13 residues. Per germline, CDR1 SGHTA and CDR2 FQGNSA. CDR3: CASSPTPGYEQYF.

The V and J genes are TRBV7-2 and TRBJ2-7; TCRdb selects TRBD2, and the lack of DNA leaves this call unchecked. The CDR3 consists of 14 residues. CDR1 is SGHTA and CDR2 is FQGNSA in the germline V gene. The CDR3 here is CASSLGAGAGEQYF.

V and J are TRBV29-1 and TRBJ2-7; the TCRdb call, TRBD1, lacks DNA for checking. The germline gives CDR1 SQVTM, CDR2 ANQGSEA. The length of the CDR3 is 12 residues. The CDR3 loop is CSVEGQAYEQYF.

J is TRBJ2-5 and V is TRBV20-1; TCRdb indicates TRBD1, and absent DNA this call remains unverified. The germline V gene encodes CDR1 DFQATT and CDR2 SNEGSKA (reference sequence). The CDR3 is made up of 15 amino acids. CDR3 residues: CSARQTRTGTETQYF.

This chain connects TRBV2 to TRBJ1-6. The CDR3 loop spans 16 amino acids. Per germline, CDR1 SNHLY and CDR2 FYNNEI. The CDR3 reads CASSGTGASYNSPLHF.

V is TRBV29-1 and J is TRBJ1-2; lacking DNA, the TRBD1 call made by TCRdb goes unchecked. CDR1 and CDR2 (germline): SQVTM, ANQGSEA. This CDR3 is 13 amino acids long. This CDR3 reads CSVDEQGPWGYTF.

The genes are TRBV27 and TRBJ1-6. The CDR3 contains 15 residues. Germline CDR1 is MNHEY and CDR2 is SMNVEV (reference sequence). CDR3 in amino acids: CASSISTGYNSPLHF.

CDR3 sequence reads: CASSNRGKNSPLHF. V is TRBV12-3 or TRBV12-4 and J is TRBJ1-6; TCRdb returns TRBD1, unconfirmable since there is no DNA. The CDR3 is made up of 14 amino acids.

J is TRBJ1-2 and V is TRBV4-3; TCRdb's D gene call, TRBD1, goes unchecked for lack of DNA. The CDR3 is made up of 13 amino acids. Germline CDR1 is LGHNA and CDR2 is YSLEER. The CDR3 spells CASSPRQGVGYTF.

The chain carries TRBV5-6 and TRBJ1-2. Germline assignment: CDR1 SGHDT and CDR2 YYEEEE. The CDR3 extends over 14 amino acids. The CDR3 sequence: CASSPLPSNYGYTF.

J is TRBJ2-5 and V is TRBV5-1; there is no DNA to check the TCRdb D call of TRBD2. CDR3 length: 15 residues. Germline V gene lookup returns CDR1 SGHRS and CDR2 YFSETQ. The chain's CDR3 is CASSLRLAGPETQYF.

The V gene is TRBV19, the J gene TRBJ2-3; TCRdb outputs TRBD2, but without DNA this stays unchecked. The CDR3 contains 15 residues. CDR1 and CDR2 from the germline V gene are LNHDA and SQIVND (reference sequence). The CDR3 protein is CASTRTSGGSDTQYF.

The chain couples TRBV5-6 to TRBJ2-3; TCRdb calls TRBD2, which cannot be checked without DNA. Germline CDR1 SGHDT, CDR2 YYEEEE. The CDR3 has 19 residues. This CDR3 is CASRPGLAGGASRTDTQYF.

This chain's CDR3 is CASTSLRETQYF. The chain employs TRBV6-1 and TRBJ2-5. This CDR3 comprises 12 residues. The germline gives CDR1 MNHNS, CDR2 SASEGT.